Detailed here is one T cell receptor beta chain. Antigen: not known. This record comes from a study of cytomegalovirus exposure and HLA in healthy donors. The overall study: The Caucasian-associated ancestry cluster contained about 80% of the approximately 400 genotyped donors. Study-level findings and limits: Later analysis identified several of the most significant clusters that appeared linked to common viral pathogens.

V gave up 1 base and J gave up 3 bases, with 13 bases separating them. Germline CDR1 SEHNR, CDR2 FQNEAQ (reference sequence). The CDR3 is 16 amino acids. Primers included in the PCR were 60 Vbeta and 13 Jbeta primers. Libraries were prepared by immunoSEQ multiplex PCR; TCRdb keeps only in-frame clonotypes and omits some of them. The data show roughly 43,000 clones, over 55% seen once. The TCR sequence derives from a human donor in good health. The material sequenced was PBMCs. The chain has TRBV7-9 and TRBJ2-1; D is unclear. The CDR3 nucleotides are TGTGCCAGCAGCTTAGTTTGGGCCAGTGACTACAATGAGCAGTTCTTC. Protein: CASSLVWASDYNEQFF.